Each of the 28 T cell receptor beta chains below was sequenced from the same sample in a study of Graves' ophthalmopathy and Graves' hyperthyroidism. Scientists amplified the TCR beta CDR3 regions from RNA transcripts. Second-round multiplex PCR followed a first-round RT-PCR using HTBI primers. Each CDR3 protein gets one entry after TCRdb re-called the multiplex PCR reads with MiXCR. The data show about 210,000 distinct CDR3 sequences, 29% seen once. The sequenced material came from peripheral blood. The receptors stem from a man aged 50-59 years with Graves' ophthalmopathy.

The CDR3 nucleotides read TGTGCCAGCGGTCTTGCGGGTTTCCACGAGCAGTACTTC. As protein: CASGLAGFHEQYF. The chain joins TRBV27 to TRBJ2-7; D is perhaps TRBD2 (5 bases). The germline CDR1 and CDR2 sequences are MNHEY and SMNVEV (reference sequence). V lost 8 bases to trimming and J lost 5 bases, with 16 bases between them. The CDR3 totals 13 residues.

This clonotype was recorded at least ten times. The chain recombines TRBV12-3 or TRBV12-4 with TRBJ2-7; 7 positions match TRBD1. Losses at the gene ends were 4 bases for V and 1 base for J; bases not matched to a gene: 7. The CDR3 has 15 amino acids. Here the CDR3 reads CASSSTGTVSYEQYF. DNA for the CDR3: TGTGCCAGCAGTTCGACCGGGACAGTTTCCTACGAGCAGTACTTC.

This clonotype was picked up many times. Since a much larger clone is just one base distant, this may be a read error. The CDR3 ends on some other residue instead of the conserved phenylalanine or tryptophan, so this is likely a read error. The CDR3 loop is CASSQVNTEAFL. CDR3 nucleotide sequence: TGCGCCAGCAGCCAAGTTAACACTGAAGCTTTCCTT. This chain connects TRBV4-1 to TRBJ1-1, with D hard to call. Germline assignment: CDR1 MGHRA and CDR2 YSYEKL. The germline V and J ends were trimmed by 1 base and 2 bases, with 2 bases remaining between them. The CDR3 extends over 12 amino acids.

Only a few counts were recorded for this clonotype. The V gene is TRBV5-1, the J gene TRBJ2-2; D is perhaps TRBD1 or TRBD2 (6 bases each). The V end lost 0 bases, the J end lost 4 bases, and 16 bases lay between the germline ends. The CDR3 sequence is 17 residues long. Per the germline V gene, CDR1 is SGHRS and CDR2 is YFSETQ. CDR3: CASSLDRGARITGELFF. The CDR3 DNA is TGCGCCAGCAGCTTGGATAGGGGGGCCCGAATCACCGGGGAGCTGTTTTTT. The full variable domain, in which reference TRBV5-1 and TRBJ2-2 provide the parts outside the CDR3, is KAGVTQTPRYLIKTRGQQVTLSCSPISGHRSVSWYQQTPGQGLQFLFEYFSETQRNKGNFPGRFSGRQFSNSRSEMNVSTLELGDSALYLCASSLDRGARITGELFFGEGSRLTVL.

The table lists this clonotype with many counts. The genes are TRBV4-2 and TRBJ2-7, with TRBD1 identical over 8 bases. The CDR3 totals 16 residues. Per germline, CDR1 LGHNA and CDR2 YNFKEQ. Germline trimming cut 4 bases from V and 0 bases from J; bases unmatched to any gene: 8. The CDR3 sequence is CASSPQDRALSYEQYF. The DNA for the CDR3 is TGTGCCAGCAGCCCTCAGGACAGGGCCCTCTCCTACGAGCAGTACTTC.

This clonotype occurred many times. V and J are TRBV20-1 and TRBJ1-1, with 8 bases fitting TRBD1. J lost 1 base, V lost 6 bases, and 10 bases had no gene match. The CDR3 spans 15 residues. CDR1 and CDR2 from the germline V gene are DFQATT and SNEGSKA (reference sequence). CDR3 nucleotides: TGCAGTGCGCCGAGCCCGACAGGGGAGAACACTGAAGCTTTCTTT. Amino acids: CSAPSPTGENTEAFF.

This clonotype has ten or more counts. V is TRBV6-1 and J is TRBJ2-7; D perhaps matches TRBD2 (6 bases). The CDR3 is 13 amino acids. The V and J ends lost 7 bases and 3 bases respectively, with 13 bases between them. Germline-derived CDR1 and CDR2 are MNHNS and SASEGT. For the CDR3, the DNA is TGTGCCAGCATGCGGGGACCCAGCTACGAGCAGTACTTC. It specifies CASMRGPSYEQYF.

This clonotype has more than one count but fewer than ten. The CDR3 here is CASSLVDRGRYSPLHF. For the CDR3, the DNA is TGTGCCAGCAGCTTGGTAGACAGGGGCAGGTATTCACCCCTCCACTTT. The J gene is TRBJ1-6, the V gene TRBV7-2, with 8 bases aligning to TRBD1. This CDR3 has 16 residues. Germline trimming cut 3 bases from V and 8 bases from J; bases unmatched to any gene: 9. Germline loops: CDR1 SGHTA, CDR2 FQGNSA.

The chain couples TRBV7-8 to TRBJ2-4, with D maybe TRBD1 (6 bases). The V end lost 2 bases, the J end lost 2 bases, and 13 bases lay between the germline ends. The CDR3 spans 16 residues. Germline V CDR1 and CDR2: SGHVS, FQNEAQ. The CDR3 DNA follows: TGTGCCAGCAGCTTATCAGGGGTGGTGACCAAAAACATTCAGTACTTC. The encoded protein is CASSLSGVVTKNIQYF.

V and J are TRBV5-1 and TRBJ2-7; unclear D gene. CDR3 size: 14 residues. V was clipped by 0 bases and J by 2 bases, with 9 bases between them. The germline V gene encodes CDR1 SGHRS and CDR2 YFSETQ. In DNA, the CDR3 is TGCGCCAGCAGCTTGGCCGCGGAGACCTACGAGCAGTACTTC. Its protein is CASSLAAETYEQYF.

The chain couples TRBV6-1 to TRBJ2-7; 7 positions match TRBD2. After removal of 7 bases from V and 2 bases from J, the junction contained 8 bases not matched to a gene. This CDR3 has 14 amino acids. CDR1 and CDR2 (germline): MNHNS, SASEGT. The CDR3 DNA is TGTGCCAGCAAGGGAGGGCTAGACCCCTACGAGCAGTACTTC. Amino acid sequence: CASKGGLDPYEQYF.

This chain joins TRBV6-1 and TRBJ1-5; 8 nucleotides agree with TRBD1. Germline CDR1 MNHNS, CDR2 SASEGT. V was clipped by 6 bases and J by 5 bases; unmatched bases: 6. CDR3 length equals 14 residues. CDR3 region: CASRPTGEDQPQHF. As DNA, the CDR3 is TGTGCCAGCAGACCGACAGGGGAAGATCAGCCCCAGCATTTT.

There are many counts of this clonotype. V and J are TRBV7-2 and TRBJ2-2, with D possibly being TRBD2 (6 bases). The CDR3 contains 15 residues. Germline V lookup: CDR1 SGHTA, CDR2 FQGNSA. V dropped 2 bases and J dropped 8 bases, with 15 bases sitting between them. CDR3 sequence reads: CASSLRAGRAGELFF. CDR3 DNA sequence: TGTGCCAGCAGCTTAAGGGCGGGGAGAGCGGGGGAGCTGTTTTTT.

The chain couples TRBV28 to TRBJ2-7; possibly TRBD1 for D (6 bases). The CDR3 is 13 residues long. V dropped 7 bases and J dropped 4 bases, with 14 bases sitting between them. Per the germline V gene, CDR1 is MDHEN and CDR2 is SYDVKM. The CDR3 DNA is TGTGCCAGCAACGTCGGGACAATTTACGAGCAGTACTTC. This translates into CASNVGTIYEQYF.

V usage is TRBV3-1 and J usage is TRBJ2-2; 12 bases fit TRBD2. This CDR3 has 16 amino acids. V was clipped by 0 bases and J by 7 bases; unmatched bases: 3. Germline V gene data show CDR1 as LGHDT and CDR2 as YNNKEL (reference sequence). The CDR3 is CASSQETSGSGGELFF. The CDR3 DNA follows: TGTGCCAGCAGCCAAGAGACTAGCGGGAGTGGCGGGGAGCTGTTTTTT. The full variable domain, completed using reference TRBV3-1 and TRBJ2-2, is DTAVSQTPKYLVTQMGNDKSIKCEQNLGHDTMYWYKQDSKKFLKIMFSYNNKELIINETVPNRFSPKSPDKAHLNLHINSLELGDSAVYFCASSQETSGSGGELFFGEGSRLTVL.

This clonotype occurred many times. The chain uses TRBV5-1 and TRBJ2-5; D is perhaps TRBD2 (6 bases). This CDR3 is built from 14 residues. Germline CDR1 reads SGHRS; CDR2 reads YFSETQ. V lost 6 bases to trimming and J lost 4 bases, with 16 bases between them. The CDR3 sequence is CASTTGSPPETQYF. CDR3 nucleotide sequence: TGCGCCAGCACTACCGGGAGCCCCCCAGAGACCCAGTACTTC.

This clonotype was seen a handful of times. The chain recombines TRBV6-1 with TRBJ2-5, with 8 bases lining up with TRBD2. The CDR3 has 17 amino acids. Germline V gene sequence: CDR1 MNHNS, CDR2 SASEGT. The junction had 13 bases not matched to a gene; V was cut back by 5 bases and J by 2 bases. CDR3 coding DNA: TGTGCCAGCAGTCAGATTTGGCAGCGGGGGATACAAGAGACCCAGTACTTC. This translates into CASSQIWQRGIQETQYF.

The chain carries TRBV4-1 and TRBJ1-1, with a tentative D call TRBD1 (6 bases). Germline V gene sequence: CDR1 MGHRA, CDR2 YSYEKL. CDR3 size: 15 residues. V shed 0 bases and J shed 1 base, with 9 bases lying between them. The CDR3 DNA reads TGCGCCAGCAGCCAAGAGGGGGCAGAGAACACTGAAGCTTTCTTT. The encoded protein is CASSQEGAENTEAFF.

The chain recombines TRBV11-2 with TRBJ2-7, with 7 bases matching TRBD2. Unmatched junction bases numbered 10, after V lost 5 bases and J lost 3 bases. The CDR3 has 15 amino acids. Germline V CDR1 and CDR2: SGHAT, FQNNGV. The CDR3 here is CASSPAGTIFYEQYF. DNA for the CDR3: TGTGCCAGCAGCCCAGCCGGGACTATCTTCTACGAGCAGTACTTC.

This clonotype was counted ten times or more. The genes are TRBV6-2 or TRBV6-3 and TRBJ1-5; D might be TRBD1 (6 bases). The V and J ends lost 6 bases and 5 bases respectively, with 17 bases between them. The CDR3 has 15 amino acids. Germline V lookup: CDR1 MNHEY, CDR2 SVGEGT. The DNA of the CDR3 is TGTGCCAGCAGCGCCCTTACACAGGGAGATCAGCCCCAGCATTTT. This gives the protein CASSALTQGDQPQHF.

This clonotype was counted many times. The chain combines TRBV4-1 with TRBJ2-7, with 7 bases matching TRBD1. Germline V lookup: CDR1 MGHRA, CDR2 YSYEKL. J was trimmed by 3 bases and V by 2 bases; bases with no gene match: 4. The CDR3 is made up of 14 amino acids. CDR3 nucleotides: TGCGCCAGCAGCCAAAAGGGGGCAAACTACGAGCAGTACTTC. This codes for CASSQKGANYEQYF.

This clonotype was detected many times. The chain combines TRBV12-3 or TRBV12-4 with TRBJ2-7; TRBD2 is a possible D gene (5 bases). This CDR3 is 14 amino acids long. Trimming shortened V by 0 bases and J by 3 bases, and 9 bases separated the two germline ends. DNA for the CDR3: TGTGCCAGCAGTTTAGCGGGAGAGTTCTACGAGCAGTACTTC. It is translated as CASSLAGEFYEQYF.

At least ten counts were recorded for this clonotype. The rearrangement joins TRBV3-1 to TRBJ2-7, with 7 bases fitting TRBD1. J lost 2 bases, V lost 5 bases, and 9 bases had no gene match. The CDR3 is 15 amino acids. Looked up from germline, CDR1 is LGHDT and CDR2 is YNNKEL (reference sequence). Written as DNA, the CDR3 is TGTGCCAGCAGCGGCACAGGGGTAAGGGCCTACGAGCAGTACTTC. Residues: CASSGTGVRAYEQYF.

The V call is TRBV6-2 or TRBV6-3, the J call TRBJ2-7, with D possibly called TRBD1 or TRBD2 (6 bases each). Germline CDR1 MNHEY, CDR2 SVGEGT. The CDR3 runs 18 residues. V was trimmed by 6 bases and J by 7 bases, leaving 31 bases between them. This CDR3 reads CASSPPFGGPSPFGEQYF. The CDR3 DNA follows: TGTGCCAGCAGCCCGCCTTTCGGGGGCCCTTCCCCTTTTGGGGAGCAGTACTTC.

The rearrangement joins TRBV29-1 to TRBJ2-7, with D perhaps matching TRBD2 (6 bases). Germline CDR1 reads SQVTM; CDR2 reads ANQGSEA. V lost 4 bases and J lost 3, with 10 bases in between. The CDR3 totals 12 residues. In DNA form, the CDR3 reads TGCAGCGTTGTGAGGGGAGGCTACGAGCAGTACTTC. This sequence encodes CSVVRGGYEQYF.

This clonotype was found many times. The CDR3: CASRGDRLYEQYF. In DNA form, the CDR3 reads TGTGCCAGCAGGGGGGACAGACTCTACGAGCAGTACTTC. V gene TRBV6-5 combines with J gene TRBJ2-7; 7 nucleotides match TRBD1. The V gene end was trimmed by 6 bases and the J gene end by 3 bases; junction bases not matched to a gene: 5. The CDR3 runs 13 residues. Germline V gene data show CDR1 as MNHEY and CDR2 as SVGAGI.

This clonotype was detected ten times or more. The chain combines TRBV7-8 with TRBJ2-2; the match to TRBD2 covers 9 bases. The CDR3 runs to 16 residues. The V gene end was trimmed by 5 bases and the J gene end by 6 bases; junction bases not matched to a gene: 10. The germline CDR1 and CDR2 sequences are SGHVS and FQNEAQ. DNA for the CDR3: TGTGCCAGCAGCCCCGCGGGCGGGAGGGTAGCCGGGGAGCTGTTTTTT. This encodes CASSPAGGRVAGELFF.

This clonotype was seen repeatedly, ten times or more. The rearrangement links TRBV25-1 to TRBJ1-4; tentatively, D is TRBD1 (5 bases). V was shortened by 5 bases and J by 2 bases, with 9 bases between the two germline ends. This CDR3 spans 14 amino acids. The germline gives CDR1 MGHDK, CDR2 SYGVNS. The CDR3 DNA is TGTGCCAGCAGTAAACAGGATACTAATGAAAAACTGTTTTTT. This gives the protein CASSKQDTNEKLFF.